What follows describes a single T cell receptor beta chain. Antigen specificity is unknown. This specimen comes from a study of PD-1 blockade in mismatch repair-deficient tumors. The germline V gene encodes CDR1 MNHNY and CDR2 SVGAGI (reference sequence). The V segment lost 7 bases and the J segment 3 bases; nucleotides outside the gene matches: 4. The CDR3 consists of 16 residues. Indicated time point: roughly 11-day in vitro stimulation with candidate mutation-associated neoantigen peptide 1. Cells were stimulated 10 days with each of seven ELISpot-reactive neoantigens. TCRdb's table, derived via immunoSEQ multiplex PCR, lists solely in-frame clones and lacks some. The sample lists around 9,200 clones, roughly 87% occurring once.

The sample in question was cells cultured in vitro, obtained from a patient treated with pembrolizumab. V usage is TRBV6-6 and J usage is TRBJ2-6, with TRBD1 identical over 12 bases. The TCR comes from an adult with mismatch repair-deficient cancer. The CDR3: CASTGQGAGGANVLTF. The CDR3 bases are TGTGCCAGCACGGGACAGGGGGCGGGTGGGGCCAACGTCCTGACTTTC.